The T cell receptor (beta chain) under discussion was sequenced for a study of blood T cell repertoires in COVID-19. Study details: The samples span acute and convalescent COVID-19 from the United States, Italy and Spain.

Clones were sequenced by immunoSEQ multiplex PCR, and TCRdb holds only the in-frame ones, with some missing. The data show approximately 270,000 clones, around 93% seen once. Trimming took 0 bases from V and 6 from J, leaving 9 bases between them. The CDR3 extends over 15 amino acids. The germline V gene has CDR1 SGHTA and CDR2 FQGNSA. Membership in each cohort depended on participant-reported clinical history. A case of COVID-19 had been met by exposed participants within 2 weeks before study entry. The chain employs TRBV7-2 and TRBJ1-6, with D maybe TRBD1 (5 bases). The sequenced sample consisted of PBMCs or T cells enriched from blood (not recorded which). This clonotype originated in a middle-aged man who had been exposed to COVID-19. The CDR3 is CASSLARDINSPLHF. The DNA for the CDR3 is TGTGCCAGCAGCTTAGCCAGGGATATTAATTCACCCCTCCACTTT.